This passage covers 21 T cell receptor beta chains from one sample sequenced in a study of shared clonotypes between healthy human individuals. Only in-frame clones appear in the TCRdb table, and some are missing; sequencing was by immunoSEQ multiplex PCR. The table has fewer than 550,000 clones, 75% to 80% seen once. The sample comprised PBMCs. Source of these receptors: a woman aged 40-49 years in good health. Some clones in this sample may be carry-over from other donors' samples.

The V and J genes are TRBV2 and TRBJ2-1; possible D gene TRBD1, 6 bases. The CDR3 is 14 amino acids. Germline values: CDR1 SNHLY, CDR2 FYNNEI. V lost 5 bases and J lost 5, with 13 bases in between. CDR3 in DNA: TGTGCCAGCAGTCTTGAGACAGGAAACAATGAGCAGTTCTTC. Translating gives CASSLETGNNEQFF.

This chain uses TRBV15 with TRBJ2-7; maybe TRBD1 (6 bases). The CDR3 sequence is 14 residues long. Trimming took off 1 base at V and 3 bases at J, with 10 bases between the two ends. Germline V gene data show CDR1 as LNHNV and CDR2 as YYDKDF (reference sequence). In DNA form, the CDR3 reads TGTGCCACCAGCAGAGCCGGGACAATCTACGAGCAGTACTTC. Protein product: CATSRAGTIYEQYF.

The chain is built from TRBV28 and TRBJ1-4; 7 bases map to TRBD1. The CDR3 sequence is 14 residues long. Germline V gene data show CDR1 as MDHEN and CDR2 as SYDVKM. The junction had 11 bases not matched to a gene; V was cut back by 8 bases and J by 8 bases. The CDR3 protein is CASRPGGPREKLFF. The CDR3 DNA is TGTGCCAGCCGTCCAGGGGGGCCACGGGAAAAACTGTTTTTT.

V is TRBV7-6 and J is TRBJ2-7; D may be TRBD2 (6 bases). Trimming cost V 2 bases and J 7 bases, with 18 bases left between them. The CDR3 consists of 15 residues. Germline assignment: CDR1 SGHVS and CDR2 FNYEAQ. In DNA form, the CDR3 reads TGTGCCAGCAGCTTACGTCCGGGAGTGGTTGGGGAGCAGTACTTC. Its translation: CASSLRPGVVGEQYF.

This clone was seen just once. CDR3 coding DNA: TGTGCCAGCAGCCCCGGGGGGGTAGCGCAAACCGTAGGGACCCAGTACTTC. Its protein product is CASSPGGVAQTVGTQYF. V gene TRBV5-4 combines with J gene TRBJ2-5; 8 bases agree with TRBD2. V was clipped by 4 bases and J by 7 bases; unmatched bases: 18. The germline CDR1 and CDR2 sequences are SGHNT and YYREEE (reference sequence). The CDR3 totals 17 residues.

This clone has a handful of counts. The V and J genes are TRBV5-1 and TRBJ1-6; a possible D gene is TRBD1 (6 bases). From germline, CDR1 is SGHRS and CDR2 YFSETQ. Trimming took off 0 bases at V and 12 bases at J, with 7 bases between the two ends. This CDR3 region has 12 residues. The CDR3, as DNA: TGCGCCAGCAGCTTGGAAGGGGGACCCCTCCACTTT. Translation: CASSLEGGPLHF.

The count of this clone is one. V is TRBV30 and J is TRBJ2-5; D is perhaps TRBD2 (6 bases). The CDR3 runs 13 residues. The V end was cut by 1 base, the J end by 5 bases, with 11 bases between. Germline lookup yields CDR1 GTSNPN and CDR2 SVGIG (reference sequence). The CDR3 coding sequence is TGTGCCTGGAGTGGCGGGATGAGGGAGACCCAGTACTTC. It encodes CAWSGGMRETQYF.

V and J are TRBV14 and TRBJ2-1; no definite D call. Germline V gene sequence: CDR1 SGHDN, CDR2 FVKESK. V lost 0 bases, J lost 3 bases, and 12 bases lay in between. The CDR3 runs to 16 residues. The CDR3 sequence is CASSQDAHRVYNEQFF. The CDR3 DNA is TGTGCCAGCAGCCAAGATGCTCACCGGGTCTACAATGAGCAGTTCTTC.

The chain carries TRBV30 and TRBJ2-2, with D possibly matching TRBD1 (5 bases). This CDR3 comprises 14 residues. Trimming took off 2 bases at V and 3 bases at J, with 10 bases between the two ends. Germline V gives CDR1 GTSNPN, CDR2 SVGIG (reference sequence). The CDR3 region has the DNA TGTGCCTGGAGTTTAGGGGCCTACACCGGGGAGCTGTTTTTT. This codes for CAWSLGAYTGELFF.

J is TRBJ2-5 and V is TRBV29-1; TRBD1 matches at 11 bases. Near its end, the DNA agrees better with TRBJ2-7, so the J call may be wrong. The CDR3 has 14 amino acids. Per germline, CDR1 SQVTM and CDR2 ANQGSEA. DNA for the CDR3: TGCAGCGTTGAAGGGGACAGGGGGATCTACGAGCAGTACTTC. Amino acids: CSVEGDRGIYEQYF.

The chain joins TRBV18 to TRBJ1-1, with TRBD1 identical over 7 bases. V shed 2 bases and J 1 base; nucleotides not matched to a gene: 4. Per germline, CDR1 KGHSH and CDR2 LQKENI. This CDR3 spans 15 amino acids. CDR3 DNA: TGTGCCAGCTCACCAAGCACAGGGGCGAACACTGAAGCTTTCTTT. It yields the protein CASSPSTGANTEAFF. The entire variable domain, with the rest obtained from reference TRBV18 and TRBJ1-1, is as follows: NAGVMQNPRHLVRRRGQEARLRCSPMKGHSHVYWYRQLPEEGLKFMVYLQKENIIDESGMPKERFSAEFPKEGPSILRIQQVVRGDSAAYFCASSPSTGANTEAFFGQGTRLTVV.

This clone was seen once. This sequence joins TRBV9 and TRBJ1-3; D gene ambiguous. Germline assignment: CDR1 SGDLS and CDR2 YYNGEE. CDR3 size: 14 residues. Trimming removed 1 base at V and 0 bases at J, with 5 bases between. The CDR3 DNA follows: TGTGCCAGCAGCGTAACCAACTCTGGAAACACCATATATTTT. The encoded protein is CASSVTNSGNTIYF.

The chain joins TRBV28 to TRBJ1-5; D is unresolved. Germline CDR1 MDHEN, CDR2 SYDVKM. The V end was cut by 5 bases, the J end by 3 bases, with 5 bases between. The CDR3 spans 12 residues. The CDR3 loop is CASSPINQPQHF. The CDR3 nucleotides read TGTGCCAGCAGTCCCATCAATCAGCCCCAGCATTTT.

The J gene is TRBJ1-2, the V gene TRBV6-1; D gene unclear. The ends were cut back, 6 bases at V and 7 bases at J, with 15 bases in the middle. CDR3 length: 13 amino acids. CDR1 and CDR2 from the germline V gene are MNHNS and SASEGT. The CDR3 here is CASSAPGLGGYTF. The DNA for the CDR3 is TGTGCCAGCAGCGCCCCCGGCCTCGGTGGCTACACCTTC.

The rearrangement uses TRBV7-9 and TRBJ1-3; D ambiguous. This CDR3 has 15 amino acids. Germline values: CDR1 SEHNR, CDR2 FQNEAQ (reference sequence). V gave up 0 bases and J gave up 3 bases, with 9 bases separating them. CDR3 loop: CASSLARELGNTIYF. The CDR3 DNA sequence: TGTGCCAGCAGCTTAGCGCGCGAGCTTGGAAACACCATATATTTT. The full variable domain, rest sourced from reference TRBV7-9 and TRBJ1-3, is DTGVSQNPRHKITKRGQNVTFRCDPISEHNRLYWYRQTLGQGPEFLTYFQNEAQLEKSRLLSDRFSAERPKGSFSTLEIQRTEQGDSAMYLCASSLARELGNTIYFGEGSWLTVV.

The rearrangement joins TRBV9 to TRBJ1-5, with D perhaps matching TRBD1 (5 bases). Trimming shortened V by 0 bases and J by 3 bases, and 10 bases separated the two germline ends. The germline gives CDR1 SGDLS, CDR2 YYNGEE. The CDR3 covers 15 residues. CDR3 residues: CASSVDSGYNQPQHF. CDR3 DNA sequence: TGTGCCAGCAGCGTAGACTCAGGGTACAATCAGCCCCAGCATTTT.

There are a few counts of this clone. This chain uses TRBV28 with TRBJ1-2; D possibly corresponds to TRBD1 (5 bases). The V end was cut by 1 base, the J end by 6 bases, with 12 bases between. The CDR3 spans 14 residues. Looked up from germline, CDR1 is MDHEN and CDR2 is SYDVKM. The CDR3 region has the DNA TGTGCCAGCAGTTTATCGTCCAGAGGGGATGGCTACACCTTC. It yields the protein CASSLSSRGDGYTF.

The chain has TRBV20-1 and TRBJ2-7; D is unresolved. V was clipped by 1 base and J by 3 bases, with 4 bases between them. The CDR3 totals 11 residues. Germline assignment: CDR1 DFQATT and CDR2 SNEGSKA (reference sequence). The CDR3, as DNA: TGCAGTGCTAGAGCAAACTACGAGCAGTACTTC. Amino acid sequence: CSARANYEQYF.

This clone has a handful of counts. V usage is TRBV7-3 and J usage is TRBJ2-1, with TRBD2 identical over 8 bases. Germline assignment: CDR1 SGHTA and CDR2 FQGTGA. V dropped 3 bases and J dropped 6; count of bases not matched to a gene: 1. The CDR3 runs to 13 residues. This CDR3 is CASSFGRANEQFF. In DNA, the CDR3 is TGTGCCAGCAGCTTCGGGAGGGCCAATGAGCAGTTCTTC. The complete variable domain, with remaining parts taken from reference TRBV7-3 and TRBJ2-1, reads GAGVSQTPSNKVTEKGKYVELRCDPISGHTALYWYRQSLGQGPEFLIYFQGTGAADDSGLPNDRFFAVRPEGSVSTLKIQRTERGDSAVYLCASSFGRANEQFFGPGTRLTVL.

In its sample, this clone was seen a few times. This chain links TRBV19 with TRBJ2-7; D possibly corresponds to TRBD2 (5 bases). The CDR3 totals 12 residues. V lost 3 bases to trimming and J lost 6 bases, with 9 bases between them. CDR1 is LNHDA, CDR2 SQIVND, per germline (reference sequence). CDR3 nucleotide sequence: TGTGCCAGTAGTATTGGGAGACTCGAGCAGTACTTC. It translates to CASSIGRLEQYF.

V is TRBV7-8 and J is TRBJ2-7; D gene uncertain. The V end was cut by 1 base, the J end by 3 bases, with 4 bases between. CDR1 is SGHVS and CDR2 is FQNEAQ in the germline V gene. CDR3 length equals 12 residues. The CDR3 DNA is TGTGCCAGCAGCTTAGGAGACTACGAGCAGTACTTC. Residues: CASSLGDYEQYF.